This T cell receptor (beta chain) was sequenced in a study of T-cell memory formation after mild COVID-19. Study as a whole: Largely donor-specific TCR clusters were found. Study outcomes and limitations: Memory from before infection featured some responding clones, which suggests cross-reactive memory joined. CD4+ contracting clones were found mainly in CM and EM, and CD8+ ones in EMRA.

Via MiXCR, TCRdb re-called the 5' RACE reads, giving one row per CDR3 protein. The repertoire holds fewer than 650,000 distinct CDR3 sequences, roughly 20% seen once, with roughly 9.1% in the top ten. The V end lost 5 bases, the J end lost 0 bases, and 17 bases lay between the germline ends. The CDR3 has 16 amino acids. With regard to this clonotype: Its antigen is unknown.

Sequencing input: PBMCs or a T cell subset sorted from them (not recorded which). The receptor was isolated from an adult woman who had mild COVID-19 (a few samples of this study predate the infection). Cell type and time point are not known. The V and J genes are TRBV12-3 or TRBV12-4 and TRBJ2-7; possibly TRBD1 or TRBD2 for D (6 bases each). CDR3 DNA sequence: TGTGCCAGCAGTCAAGAAGTGGGGGGCCACTCCTACGAGCAGTACTTC. Encoded protein: CASSQEVGGHSYEQYF.